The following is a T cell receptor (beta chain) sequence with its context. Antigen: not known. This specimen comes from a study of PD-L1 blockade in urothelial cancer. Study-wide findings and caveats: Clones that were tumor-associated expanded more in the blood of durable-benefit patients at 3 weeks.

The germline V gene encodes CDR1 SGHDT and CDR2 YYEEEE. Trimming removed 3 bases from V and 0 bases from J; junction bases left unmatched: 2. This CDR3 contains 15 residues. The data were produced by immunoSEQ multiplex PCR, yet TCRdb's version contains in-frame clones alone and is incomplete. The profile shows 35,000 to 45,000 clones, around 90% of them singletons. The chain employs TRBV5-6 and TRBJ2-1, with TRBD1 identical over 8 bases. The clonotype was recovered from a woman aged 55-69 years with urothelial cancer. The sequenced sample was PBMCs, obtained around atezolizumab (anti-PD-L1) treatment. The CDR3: CASSYTGGSYNEQFF. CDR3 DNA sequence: TGTGCCAGCAGCTATACAGGGGGCTCCTACAATGAGCAGTTCTTC. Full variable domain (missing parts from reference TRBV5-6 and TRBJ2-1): DAGVTQSPTHLIKTRGQQVTLRCSPKSGHDTVSWYQQALGQGPQFIFQYYEEEERQRGNFPDRFSGHQFPNYSSELNVNALLLGDSALYLCASSYTGGSYNEQFFGPGTRLTVL.